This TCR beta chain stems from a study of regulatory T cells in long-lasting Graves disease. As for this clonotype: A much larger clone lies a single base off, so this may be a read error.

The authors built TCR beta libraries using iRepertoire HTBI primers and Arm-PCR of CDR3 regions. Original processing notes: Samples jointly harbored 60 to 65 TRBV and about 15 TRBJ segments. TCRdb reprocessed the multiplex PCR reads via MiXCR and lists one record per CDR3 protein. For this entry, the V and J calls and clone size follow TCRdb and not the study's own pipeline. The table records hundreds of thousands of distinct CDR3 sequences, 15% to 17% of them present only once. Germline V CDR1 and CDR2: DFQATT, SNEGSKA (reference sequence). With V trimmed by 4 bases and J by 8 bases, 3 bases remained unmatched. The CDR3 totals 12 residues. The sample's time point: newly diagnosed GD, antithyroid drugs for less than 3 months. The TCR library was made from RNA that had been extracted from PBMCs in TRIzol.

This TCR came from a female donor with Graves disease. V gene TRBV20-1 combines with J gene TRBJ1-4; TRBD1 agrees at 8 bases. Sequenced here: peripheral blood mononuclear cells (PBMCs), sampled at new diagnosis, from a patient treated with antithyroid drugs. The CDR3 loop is CSATGGGEKLFF. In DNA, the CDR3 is TGCAGTGCTACAGGGGGCGGGGAAAAACTGTTTTTT.